These T cell receptor beta chains were read from a single sample in a study of cytotoxic CD8 clonotypes in ibrutinib-treated CLL. Here immunoSEQ multiplex PCR was the method, and the copy in TCRdb shows in-frame clones only, minus some. The repertoire includes about 120,000 clones, roughly 85% of them detected once, and about 2% sits in the top ten. The specimen was PBMCs, collected after 24 months of ibrutinib treatment. These receptors came from a human donor with chronic lymphocytic leukemia. CDR3s include the opening cysteine and the closing phenylalanine or tryptophan. A D gene is named only where the DNA matches it firmly. The size entry is marked missing in some rows and otherwise reads once, few, many or a size class.

TRBV28	14	TRBJ1-4	few	.	TGTGCCAGCAGTGCGCAGGGCGTAATTGAAAAACTGTTTTTT	CASSAQGVIEKLFF
TRBV6-6	14	TRBJ2-7	.	.	TGTGCCAGCAATCCGGGCAGGGGTCCCTACGAGCAGTACTTC	CASNPGRGPYEQYF
TRBV5-1	14	TRBJ2-7	.	.	TGCGCCAGCAGAGACAGCTCCGAGCCCTACGAGCAGTACTTC	CASRDSSEPYEQYF
TRBV5-6	17	TRBJ2-1	once	.	TGTGCCAGCAGCCCGGTTAGAGCGAGGGCGTCCTACAATGAGCAGTTCTTC	CASSPVRARASYNEQFF
TRBV30	15	TRBJ2-1	.	.	TGTGCCTGGAGTATGGGGGGCGGGTCCTACAATGAGCAGTTCTTC	CAWSMGGGSYNEQFF
TRBV4-3	16	TRBJ2-7	.	TRBD1	TGCGCCAGCAGCCAAGAAGGGACAGGGGGCTCCTACGAGCAGTACTTC	CASSQEGTGGSYEQYF
TRBV5-4	14	TRBJ2-3	.	.	TGTGCCAGCAGCCCCGAGGGGGGCACAGATACGCAGTATTTT	CASSPEGGTDTQYF
TRBV7-9	12	TRBJ2-7	.	TRBD2	TGTGCCAGCAGCGGAGCGGGGCACGAGCAGTACTTC	CASSGAGHEQYF
TRBV28	14	TRBJ2-5	.	TRBD2	TGTGCCAGCACCTCCCCTGGGACTAGTGAGACCCAGTACTTC	CASTSPGTSETQYF
TRBV10-3	14	TRBJ2-7	.	.	TGTGCCATCAGTGTGCCCAGCGAATCCTACGAGCAGTACTTC	CAISVPSESYEQYF
TRBV20-1	11	TRBJ2-1	once	.	TGCAGTGCCAAGGGACGGAATGAGCAGTTCTTC	CSAKGRNEQFF
TRBV4-1	14	TRBJ1-6	.	.	TGCGCCAGCAGTCAATGGGCCGATTCCTCACCCCTCCACTTT	CASSQWADSSPLHF
TRBV28	14	TRBJ1-5	few	.	TGTGCCATTTCCGGGGGGCAGGGAGAACAGCCCCAGCATTTT	CAISGGQGEQPQHF
TRBV2	14	TRBJ1-1	.	.	TGTGCCAGCAGTGTGGAGGGGGTGGGAACTGAAGCTTTCTTT	CASSVEGVGTEAFF
TRBV12-5	14	TRBJ1-1	.	.	TGTGCTAGTGGTTTAGGATCGGGGAACACTGAAGCTTTCTTT	CASGLGSGNTEAFF
TRBV5-6	15	TRBJ1-2	.	TRBD1	TGTGCCAGCAGCTTCCGGGACAGGGGCGGATATGGCTACACCTTC	CASSFRDRGGYGYTF
TRBV30	14	TRBJ2-7	.	.	TGTGCCTGGAGTGTCAATAGACTGGCCTACGAGCAGTACTTC	CAWSVNRLAYEQYF
TRBV2	15	TRBJ1-2	.	TRBD1	TGTGCCAGCAGTGAAGGAGACAGGGTAATCGATGGCTACACCTTC	CASSEGDRVIDGYTF
TRBV27	15	TRBJ2-1	.	.	TGTGCCAGCAGTTTATCAGGGATTTCCTACAATGAGCAGTTCTTC	CASSLSGISYNEQFF
TRBV5-8	15	TRBJ1-1	.	.	TGTGCCAGCAGCCCCCTTCCCGGGGGGAGGACTGAAGCTTTCTTT	CASSPLPGGRTEAFF
TRBV7-2	15	TRBJ2-7	.	.	TGTGCCAGCAGCTTAGGAAGGAAGGCCACCTACGAGCAGTACTTC	CASSLGRKATYEQYF
TRBV29-1	16	TRBJ2-7	.	.	TGCAGCGTTGAAGATAATAAGGGGTCCTTCTCCTACGAGCAGTACTTC	CSVEDNKGSFSYEQYF
TRBV18	12	TRBJ2-3	once	.	TGTGCCAGCTCACCCAACGAGGATACGCAGTATTTT	CASSPNEDTQYF
TRBV14	15	TRBJ2-7	.	TRBD2	TGTGCCAGCAGCCCGCGGACTAGCGGGATGCGGGAGCAGTACTTC	CASSPRTSGMREQYF
TRBV27	15	TRBJ1-1	once	.	TGTGCCAGCAGTTCTCGTGGGTTGGGTAACACTGAAGCTTTCTTT	CASSSRGLGNTEAFF
TRBV27	16	TRBJ2-7	few	TRBD1	TGTGCCAGCAGCCTAACGCTGGGACAGGGGGCGGGGGAGCAGTACTTC	CASSLTLGQGAGEQYF
TRBV6-5	14	TRBJ2-7	.	.	TGTGCCAGCAGTTACAAGGCAGGGTACCACGAGCAGTACTTC	CASSYKAGYHEQYF
TRBV4-1	20	TRBJ2-1	.	TRBD2	TGCGCCAGCAGCCAGGCAATAGCGGGAGTAACTCTTAGCGCCTACAATGAGCAGTTCTTC	CASSQAIAGVTLSAYNEQFF
TRBV9	14	TRBJ2-1	.	TRBD1	TGTGCCAGCAGCGCTACAACAGGGGCTGGTGAGCAGTTCTTC	CASSATTGAGEQFF
TRBV2	13	TRBJ1-1	.	.	TGTGCCAGCAGCGAACAGGGAAGCACTGAAGCTTTCTTT	CASSEQGSTEAFF
TRBV7-9	16	TRBJ1-5	.	TRBD1	TGTGCCAGCAGCTTAAGCACAGGGGCTCGAAATCAGCCCCAGCATTTT	CASSLSTGARNQPQHF
TRBV19	16	TRBJ2-1	.	TRBD2	TGTGCCAGTAGTTCTTCCGGGACTAGATCCTACAATGAGCAGTTCTTC	CASSSSGTRSYNEQFF
TRBV6-5	13	TRBJ2-7	.	.	TGTGCCAGCAGTTACCGTCAGGCCTACGAGCAGTACTTC	CASSYRQAYEQYF
TRBV4-1	16	TRBJ1-3	.	.	TGCGCCAGCAGTCCCGTTCGGTTCTCCTCTGGAAACACCATATATTTT	CASSPVRFSSGNTIYF
TRBV5-3	16	TRBJ2-3	.	TRBD2	TGTGCCAGAAGCCTAAGACTAGCGCCTAGCACAGATACGCAGTATTTT	CARSLRLAPSTDTQYF
TRBV5-6	12	TRBJ2-1	.	.	TGTGCCAGCAGCTTGAGCCACAATGAGCAGTTCTTC	CASSLSHNEQFF
TRBV11-3	13	TRBJ2-7	.	.	TGTGCCAGCAGCCTGTCCGAAGAGGGCGAGCAGTACTTC	CASSLSEEGEQYF
TRBV7-2	14	TRBJ2-5	.	.	TGTGCCAGCAGCGATAGCAACATGTGGGAGACCCAGTACTTC	CASSDSNMWETQYF
TRBV7-2	15	TRBJ1-2	.	TRBD1	TGTGCCAGCAGCGGCGGGCAGGGGGGAAAGCGTAGCAGGACCTTC	CASSGGQGGKRSRTF